A selection of T cell receptor beta chains follows, all from one sample in a study of T cell repertoires in cytomegalovirus infection. One entry per CDR3 protein, called by TCRdb with MiXCR from the reads. The data contain a few hundred thousand distinct CDR3 sequences, roughly 16% of them singletons. The sequenced material came from PBMCs. The receptor source for this set is a human donor in good health (CMV status not recorded). Some clones in this sample may be carry-over from other donors' samples. Both conserved end residues are part of each CDR3. The D gene is left open where the match is weak. Expanded clones are given a class, and other clones once, few, many or no size at all.

NA	TRBV28	17	many	TRBJ1-1	CASSLMFPPGGNTEAFF	TGTGCCAGCAGCTTAATGTTCCCCCCGGGAGGAAACACTGAAGCTTTCTTT
TRBD1	TRBV5-1	15	NA	TRBJ2-7	CASSRTGTGTYEQYF	TGCGCCAGCAGCAGAACCGGGACAGGGACCTACGAGCAGTACTTC
NA	TRBV4-3	19	NA	TRBJ2-3	CASSQDLGTPSGGTDTQYF	TGCGCCAGCAGCCAAGATTTGGGGACCCCATCCGGCGGCACAGATACGCAGTATTTT
NA	TRBV12-3/TRBV12-4	14	NA	TRBJ1-6	CASSPRDTGAPLHF	TGTGCCAGCAGTCCCCGGGACACGGGAGCACCCCTCCACTTT
TRBD1	TRBV2	15	few	TRBJ2-7	CASAQAGTALGEQYF	TGTGCCAGCGCCCAGGCCGGGACAGCCCTAGGCGAGCAGTACTTC
TRBD1	TRBV7-9	14	NA	TRBJ1-2	CASSLETGADGYTF	TGTGCCAGCAGCTTAGAGACAGGGGCGGATGGCTACACCTTC
TRBD2	TRBV4-1	17	NA	TRBJ2-1	CASSQDLKRGAEGEQFF	TGCGCCAGCAGCCAAGATCTCAAGCGGGGGGCCGAGGGTGAGCAGTTCTTC
TRBD1	TRBV29-1	12	NA	TRBJ2-7	CSVEGQAYEQYF	TGCAGCGTTGAGGGACAGGCCTACGAGCAGTACTTC
NA	TRBV2	16	NA	TRBJ1-5	CASQREGGGLNQPQHF	TGTGCCAGCCAGAGAGAGGGTGGGGGGCTCAATCAGCCCCAGCATTTT
TRBD2	TRBV7-2	17	many	TRBJ2-1	CASSLEGTSAFLYEQFF	TGTGCCAGCAGCTTAGAGGGGACTAGCGCTTTTCTCTATGAGCAGTTCTTC
TRBD2	TRBV7-2	21	many	TRBJ2-1	CASSLHHGLAGGRVSYNEQFF	TGTGCCAGCAGCCTACACCACGGACTAGCGGGGGGCCGGGTCTCCTACAATGAGCAGTTCTTC
NA	TRBV5-1	13	NA	TRBJ1-4	CASSSAIREKLFF	TGCGCCAGCAGCTCCGCCATCCGGGAAAAACTGTTTTTT
TRBD1	TRBV12-3/TRBV12-4	15	NA	TRBJ2-5	CASSFRDRARETQYF	TGTGCCAGCAGTTTCCGGGACAGGGCGCGAGAGACCCAGTACTTC
NA	TRBV7-9	13	few	TRBJ2-3	CASSSTGPDTQYF	TGTGCCAGCAGCTCGACAGGTCCAGATACGCAGTATTTT
NA	TRBV28	16	few	TRBJ2-7	CASSLSVAGASYEQYF	TGTGCCAGCAGTTTATCGGTTGCGGGGGCCTCCTACGAGCAGTACTTC
TRBD2	TRBV12-3/TRBV12-4	12	few	TRBJ2-1	CASTGGYNEQFF	TGTGCCAGCACCGGGGGGTACAATGAGCAGTTCTTC
TRBD1	TRBV20-1	17	few	TRBJ2-7	CSASLPPGTEMSYEQYF	TGCAGTGCTAGCCTCCCCCCCGGGACAGAGATGTCCTACGAGCAGTACTTC
TRBD2	TRBV20-1	14	NA	TRBJ2-1	CSASSPSGGNEQFF	TGCAGTGCTAGCTCTCCTAGCGGGGGAAATGAGCAGTTCTTC
TRBD1	TRBV4-3	16	NA	TRBJ2-2	CASSQDLDRVSGELFF	TGCGCCAGCAGCCAAGACTTGGACAGGGTGTCCGGGGAGCTGTTTTTT
NA	TRBV4-3	15	few	TRBJ1-4	CASSQDQGRNEKLFF	TGCGCCAGCAGCCAAGACCAGGGTCGGAATGAAAAACTGTTTTTT
NA	TRBV19	18	NA	TRBJ1-2	CASSPTRVVGSGNYGYTF	TGTGCCAGTAGTCCAACTCGGGTGGTGGGCAGCGGAAACTATGGCTACACCTTC
NA	TRBV12-3/TRBV12-4	15	many	TRBJ2-3	CASSRIAPATDTQYF	TGTGCCAGCAGTCGTATCGCGCCGGCCACAGATACGCAGTATTTT
NA	TRBV5-5	12	few	TRBJ2-7	CASGPGRYEQYF	TGTGCCAGCGGACCGGGCAGATACGAGCAGTACTTC
NA	TRBV12-3/TRBV12-4	13	few	TRBJ2-5	CASSRQYQETQYF	TGTGCCAGCAGTAGACAGTACCAAGAGACCCAGTACTTC
NA	TRBV28	13	NA	TRBJ2-1	CASSSPQGLREFF	TGTGCCAGCAGCTCCCCCCAGGGGCTCCGGGAGTTCTTC
NA	TRBV3-1	12	NA	TRBJ1-4	CASSQDREKLFF	TGTGCCAGCAGCCAAGATCGCGAAAAACTGTTTTTT
NA	TRBV3-1	14	few	TRBJ1-1	CASSQGFGNTEAFF	TGTGCCAGCAGCCAAGGGTTCGGGAACACTGAAGCTTTCTTT
NA	TRBV28	15	few	TRBJ2-6	CASSRWDSGANVLTF	TGTGCCAGCAGCCGTTGGGACTCTGGGGCCAACGTCCTGACTTTC
NA	TRBV7-9	14	few	TRBJ1-4	CASSTLPGFEKLFF	TGTGCCAGCAGCACCCTCCCAGGATTTGAAAAACTGTTTTTT
TRBD1	TRBV2	15	few	TRBJ1-1	CASRGEGQRNTEAFF	TGTGCCAGCAGAGGGGAGGGACAGCGGAACACTGAAGCTTTCTTT
NA	TRBV12-3/TRBV12-4	14	NA	TRBJ2-2	CASTVFQGTGELFF	TGTGCCAGCACCGTCTTCCAGGGCACCGGGGAGCTGTTTTTT
NA	TRBV5-5	13	many	TRBJ1-1	CASSLVPLKEAFF	TGTGCCAGCAGCTTGGTGCCTCTTAAAGAAGCTTTCTTT
NA	TRBV2	15	few	TRBJ2-7	CASSEATGSSYEQYF	TGTGCCAGCAGTGAAGCCACAGGGAGCTCCTACGAGCAGTACTTC
TRBD1	TRBV9	18	NA	TRBJ1-1	CASSPRGRDRGPRTEAFF	TGTGCCAGCTCCCCCAGGGGTCGGGACAGGGGGCCGCGCACTGAAGCTTTCTTT
TRBD2	TRBV6-6	20	many	TRBJ2-3	CASRNSMRERGSWDADTQYF	TGTGCCAGCAGGAACTCGATGCGCGAGCGGGGGAGCTGGGATGCGGATACGCAGTATTTT
NA	TRBV3-1	15	many	TRBJ1-5	CASSQVAGHNQPQHF	TGTGCCAGCAGCCAAGTTGCGGGACACAATCAGCCCCAGCATTTT
NA	TRBV20-1	11	few	TRBJ2-1	CSESRDNEQFF	TGCAGTGAATCTAGGGATAATGAGCAGTTCTTC
NA	TRBV4-1	14	NA	TRBJ1-4	CASSQEVTNEKLFF	TGCGCCAGCAGCCAAGAGGTCACTAATGAAAAACTGTTTTTT
NA	TRBV5-5	16	few	TRBJ1-2	CASSLAPGVLDYGYTF	TGTGCCAGCAGCTTGGCCCCAGGGGTACTGGACTATGGCTACACCTTC
NA	TRBV6-6	15	many	TRBJ2-3	CASSYPVRGTDTQYF	TGTGCCAGCAGTTACCCCGTAAGGGGTACAGATACGCAGTATTTT
NA	TRBV2	12	NA	TRBJ1-5	CASKLMSQPQHF	TGTGCCAGCAAGCTAATGTCTCAGCCCCAGCATTTT
TRBD1	TRBV19	15	few	TRBJ1-2	CASIPHDSTGQGYTF	TGTGCCAGTATCCCTCACGATTCGACAGGGCAGGGCTACACCTTC
TRBD2	TRBV4-1	20	many	TRBJ2-6	CASSQVQLAGAHSGANVLTF	TGCGCCAGCAGCCAAGTACAACTAGCGGGGGCTCACTCTGGGGCCAACGTCCTGACTTTC
NA	TRBV20-1	15	NA	TRBJ2-1	CSARLRGATYNEQFF	TGCAGTGCTAGACTCAGGGGGGCCACCTACAATGAGCAGTTCTTC
NA	TRBV5-5	14	NA	TRBJ2-1	CASSPGVGENEQFF	TGTGCCAGCAGCCCAGGGGTGGGTGAGAATGAGCAGTTCTTC
NA	TRBV7-2	17	many	TRBJ1-2	CASSRSMGGVMDYGYTF	TGTGCCAGCAGCCGATCGATGGGTGGAGTCATGGACTATGGCTACACCTTC
TRBD1	TRBV20-1	15	NA	TRBJ1-1	CSARAGGTRNTEAFF	TGCAGTGCTAGAGCAGGGGGAACAAGAAACACTGAAGCTTTCTTT
TRBD1	TRBV19	15	NA	TRBJ2-3	CASTLDRGDPDTQYF	TGTGCCAGTACCCTAGACAGGGGCGATCCAGATACGCAGTATTTT
TRBD2	TRBV19	16	NA	TRBJ2-3	CASSIQRGSNTDTQYF	TGTGCCAGTAGTATCCAGCGGGGCTCTAACACAGATACGCAGTATTTT
TRBD1	TRBV20-1	19	few	TRBJ1-1	CSARDETGPSRRANTEAFF	TGCAGTGCTAGAGACGAGACAGGGCCCTCCCGGAGGGCGAACACTGAAGCTTTCTTT
TRBD2	TRBV11-2	17	few	TRBJ2-7	CASSLVRRGTFPLEQYF	TGTGCCAGCAGCTTAGTAAGGCGGGGGACCTTCCCTCTCGAGCAGTACTTC
NA	TRBV4-2	17	many	TRBJ2-2	CASSQDLVGGATGELFF	TGTGCCAGCAGCCAAGATTTGGTCGGCGGGGCCACCGGGGAGCTGTTTTTT
NA	TRBV20-1	14	few	TRBJ1-1	CSATLAGGRTEAFF	TGCAGTGCTACCTTGGCGGGGGGTAGGACTGAAGCTTTCTTT
TRBD2	TRBV11-2	16	many	TRBJ2-1	CASSPREAGGPGEQFF	TGTGCCAGCAGCCCCAGAGAAGCGGGGGGGCCGGGTGAGCAGTTCTTC
TRBD2	TRBV2	15	few	TRBJ2-2	CASTLTSGNTGELFF	TGTGCCAGCACTTTGACTAGCGGTAACACCGGGGAGCTGTTTTTT
NA	TRBV7-2	13	many	TRBJ1-2	CASSLYTRGGYTF	TGTGCCAGCAGCCTATACACCCGAGGGGGCTACACCTTC
TRBD2	TRBV6-1	15	NA	TRBJ2-3	CASRGLVGPTGTQYF	TGTGCCAGCAGGGGACTAGTTGGGCCCACAGGTACGCAGTATTTT
NA	TRBV7-2	12	many	TRBJ1-1	CASSFIRTEAFF	TGTGCCAGCAGCTTCATCAGGACTGAAGCTTTCTTT
NA	TRBV18	13	NA	TRBJ1-1	CASSPIPNTEAFF	TGTGCCAGCTCACCAATCCCGAACACTGAAGCTTTCTTT
NA	TRBV7-2	15	many	TRBJ2-2	CASNNQGLNTGELFF	TGTGCCAGCAACAACCAGGGGTTGAACACCGGGGAGCTGTTTTTT